One TCR beta chain is described in this entry. Its target is not known. This entry comes from a study of identical twins. TCRdb redid the calling of the 5' RACE reads with MiXCR, one entry per CDR3 protein. The sample has under 1 million distinct CDR3 sequences; 9% to 15% are singletons. This CDR3 region has 14 residues. Deletions cut 2 bases from V and 3 bases from J, with 11 bases between. The germline V gene has CDR1 MNHEY and CDR2 SVGAGI. General study points: These conclusions were based on statistical analysis (cross-sectional, not following the same donors). Partial confounding of zero-insertion analyses by invariant MAIT and iNKT cells was possible. Out-of-frame alpha sequences shared by twins showed excess low generation probability. Within monozygotic twins, out-of-frame TCR alpha sharing was underestimated by the models.

The same sample was also used in a study of yellow fever vaccine responses in identical twins.

The sequenced material came from PBMCs. This sequence was found in a young woman in good health. The chain links TRBV6-5 to TRBJ2-7; D ambiguous. The CDR3 here is CASSYGQVVYEQYF. CDR3 bases: TGTGCCAGCAGTTACGGGCAGGTGGTCTACGAGCAGTACTTC.